The source of this T cell receptor beta chain is a study of T cells in AML relapse after transplant (dated by TCRdb to between 2017 and 2020). As for the study more broadly: The remission controls were clinically matched patients who stayed in long-term complete remission and had more than 3 years of follow-up. Bone marrow collected about 1 year after HSCT from patients who maintained complete remission served as the remission samples. In this retrospective study, inhibitory receptor expression and TCR repertoires of bone marrow T cells were examined in patients given allogeneic HSCT for myeloid malignancy. Broader findings and caveats from the paper: TCR repertoire comparisons rested on very few samples, with only a few individuals per group for unsorted bone marrow.

This clonotype counts as medium-sized (0.01 to 0.1%). This clone's antigen is unknown. No much larger clone exists at a distance of one base, and base qualities are not known. The library relied on PCR. TCR alpha and beta chains were amplified from RNA with a modified RACE PCR protocol rather than multiplex PCR. Libraries were sequenced on an Illumina MiSeq, and raw reads were demultiplexed by sample-specific barcode combinations. Processing in the source paper ran as follows. MiXCR software was used to identify TCR clonotypes from the sequencing reads. In TCRdb, the public reads were trimmed at Q25 with fastp and aligned with MiXCR, with productive beta chains retained. Rows with a matching CDR3 protein are joined into one entry that keeps the most common DNA and genes. The V and J calls were not made by the authors but by TCRdb's processing. In this sample the table shows about 3,500 distinct CDR3 sequences, roughly 10% of which occur a single time. About 30% of the sample is in the top ten clones.

Its CDR3 holds 16 amino acids, cysteine through phenylalanine. Only CDR3 DNA is held: 48 bases, read in frame from base 1. Per the germline V gene, LGHNA is the CDR1 and YSLEER is the CDR2. V is clipped by 0 bases and J by 1 base, and the sequence between their germline boundaries is 11 bases long. The source is a human donor who had a stem cell transplant for acute myeloid leukemia. Because of the transplant, the T cells may be the graft donor's rather than the patient's own. The chain is made from TRBV4-3 and TRBJ2-3; 5 matching bases give a weak D call of TRBD1. The sequences come from bone marrow, either the whole sample or a sorted T cell fraction (not recorded which), collected in complete remission. The bases are TGCGCCAGCAGCCAAGACACGGGCAGGGGCACAGATACGCAGTATTTT. Its product reads: CASSQDTGRGTDTQYF.